These 21 T cell receptor beta chains share one sample of origin, sequenced in a study of cytomegalovirus exposure and HLA in healthy donors. In the PCR, 60 Vbeta and 13 Jbeta primers were used. The method was immunoSEQ multiplex PCR; TCRdb's version includes in-frame clones alone and lacks a portion of them. Counted here are roughly 100,000 clones, 60% to 80% occurring once; the ten biggest clones make up roughly 2.8%. Material: PBMCs. The receptor set was obtained from a female donor in good health and CMV-seronegative.

The gene calls are TRBV4-1 and TRBJ2-1; 9 nucleotides align to TRBD2. Losses at the gene ends were 0 bases for V and 0 bases for J; bases not matched to a gene: 6. The CDR3 is 18 residues long. Germline V gene data show CDR1 as MGHRA and CDR2 as YSYEKL. The chain's CDR3 is CASSQDLLLAGSYNEQFF. In DNA form, the CDR3 reads TGCGCCAGCAGCCAAGATCTTTTACTAGCGGGCTCCTACAATGAGCAGTTCTTC.

The gene calls are TRBV7-9 and TRBJ2-7; D not resolved. The V gene's germline CDR1 is SEHNR and CDR2 FQNEAQ (reference sequence). There are 13 residues in the CDR3. Trimming took 8 bases from V and 0 from J, leaving 11 bases between them. The CDR3 here is CASGITSSYEQYF. CDR3 DNA sequence: TGTGCCAGCGGCATCACAAGCTCCTACGAGCAGTACTTC.

The chain carries TRBV4-2 and TRBJ2-1, with D possibly matching TRBD2 (7 bases). Trimming took off 0 bases at V and 7 bases at J, with 22 bases between the two ends. The CDR3 length is 18 residues. Germline V gene data show CDR1 as LGHNA and CDR2 as YNFKEQ. The CDR3 loop is CASSQDPRGAGVRNEQFF. In DNA form, the CDR3 reads TGTGCCAGCAGCCAAGATCCCCGGGGGGCGGGAGTAAGGAATGAGCAGTTCTTC.

The J gene is TRBJ2-2, the V gene TRBV2; TRBD1 matches 8 bases. The CDR3 is made up of 14 amino acids. Trimming removed 4 bases from V and 3 bases from J; junction bases left unmatched: 1. Germline V gives CDR1 SNHLY, CDR2 FYNNEI. CDR3 in amino acids: CASSGTGYTGELFF. The CDR3 DNA reads as TGTGCCAGCAGTGGGACAGGGTACACCGGGGAGCTGTTTTTT.

In this sample, this clone turned up once. This chain joins TRBV7-9 and TRBJ1-2; D gene uncertain. The germline gives CDR1 SEHNR, CDR2 FQNEAQ (reference sequence). Trimming cost V 2 bases and J 2 bases, with 9 bases left between them. The CDR3 is 14 residues long. The CDR3 loop is CASSLSSVNYGYTF. CDR3 nucleotide sequence: TGTGCCAGCAGCTTATCGTCCGTCAACTATGGCTACACCTTC. Complete variable domain (other parts from reference TRBV7-9 and TRBJ1-2): DTGVSQNPRHKITKRGQNVTFRCDPISEHNRLYWYRQTLGQGPEFLTYFQNEAQLEKSRLLSDRFSAERPKGSFSTLEIQRTEQGDSAMYLCASSLSSVNYGYTFGSGTRLTVV.

Details on this clone: Relative to the germline gene, one junction end is altered; a read error may explain this. The chain is built from TRBV7-6 and TRBJ2-2; the match to TRBD2 covers 11 bases. Looked up from germline, CDR1 is SGHVS and CDR2 is FNYEAQ. CDR3 length equals 18 residues. CDR3 sequence (DNA): TGTGCCAGCGGCTTATGGCGGAAGACTAGCGGGAAGACCGGGGAGCTGTTTTTT. It is translated as CASGLWRKTSGKTGELFF.

The chain joins TRBV7-9 to TRBJ1-2, with 9 bases lining up with TRBD1. Germline trimming cut 4 bases from V and 1 base from J; bases unmatched to any gene: 1. Germline CDR1 SEHNR, CDR2 FQNEAQ (reference sequence). This CDR3 comprises 14 residues. CDR3 in DNA: TGTGCCAGCAGCTCGGACAGGGGTAACTATGGCTACACCTTC. It encodes CASSSDRGNYGYTF.

A few counts support this clone. V gene TRBV4-1 combines with J gene TRBJ2-1; D is ambiguous. The CDR3 consists of 15 residues. In germline, CDR1 is MGHRA, CDR2 YSYEKL. The V end was cut by 0 bases, the J end by 4 bases, with 10 bases between. The CDR3 reads CASSQDEARYNEQFF. The CDR3 DNA reads TGCGCCAGCAGCCAAGATGAGGCCCGGTACAATGAGCAGTTCTTC.

The chain links TRBV28 to TRBJ1-2; a weak D match, TRBD1 (6 bases). The CDR3 extends over 12 amino acids. Trimming pared 3 bases from V and 7 bases from J, leaving 9 bases between. Germline assignment: CDR1 MDHEN and CDR2 SYDVKM. CDR3 sequence (DNA): TGTGCCAGCAGTTTGAGGGGGTCTGGCTACACCTTC. Translated, it gives CASSLRGSGYTF.

Details on this clone: The identical CDR3 is also encoded by other nucleotide sequences in the sample. The chain combines TRBV7-8 with TRBJ2-7; D possibly corresponds to TRBD2 (5 bases). The CDR3 length is 13 residues. In germline, CDR1 is SGHVS, CDR2 FQNEAQ. Trimming stripped 0 bases from V and 2 bases from J, with 5 bases between. CDR3 region: CASSLAGTYEQYF. CDR3 DNA: TGTGCCAGCAGCTTAGCCGGGACCTACGAGCAGTACTTC.

This chain connects TRBV28 to TRBJ2-1, with a possible D match to TRBD1 (5 bases). Trimming took 7 bases from V and 4 from J, leaving 11 bases between them. Germline values: CDR1 MDHEN, CDR2 SYDVKM. The CDR3 consists of 13 residues. The CDR3 here is CASKLQVYNEQFF. Here the CDR3 DNA reads TGTGCCAGCAAGTTACAGGTTTACAATGAGCAGTTCTTC. The full variable domain, rest sourced from reference TRBV28 and TRBJ2-1, is DVKVTQSSRYLVKRTGEKVFLECVQDMDHENMFWYRQDPGLGLRLIYFSYDVKMKEKGDIPEGYSVSREKKERFSLILESASTNQTSMYLCASKLQVYNEQFFGPGTRLTVL.

The chain is built from TRBV12-5 and TRBJ2-7; 11 nucleotides match TRBD2. The J segment lost 7 bases and the V segment lost 6 bases, leaving 8 bases of the junction unmatched. The germline V gene has CDR1 LGHNT and CDR2 FRNRAP. The length of the CDR3 is 14 residues. CDR3 protein: CASGLAGGVGEQYF. DNA of the CDR3: TGTGCTAGTGGCCTAGCGGGAGGCGTGGGAGAGCAGTACTTC.

The chain has TRBV28 and TRBJ2-6; D is ambiguous. The CDR3 is 13 amino acids. CDR1 is MDHEN, CDR2 SYDVKM, per germline. V was cut by 7 bases and J by 1 base, with 5 bases left in between. The CDR3 sequence is CASMESGANVLTF. CDR3 DNA sequence: TGTGCCAGCATGGAGTCTGGGGCCAACGTCCTGACTTTC. Looking up the rest from reference TRBV28 and TRBJ2-6 gives the full variable domain: DVKVTQSSRYLVKRTGEKVFLECVQDMDHENMFWYRQDPGLGLRLIYFSYDVKMKEKGDIPEGYSVSREKKERFSLILESASTNQTSMYLCASMESGANVLTFGAGSRLTVL.

This clone was recorded only once. This chain uses TRBV6-5 with TRBJ2-5; D ambiguous. This CDR3 is built from 16 residues. Per germline, CDR1 MNHEY and CDR2 SVGAGI. V lost 2 bases, J lost 2 bases, and 15 bases lay in between. The CDR3 DNA follows: TGTGCCAGCAGTTACGTCCTTGCCCACAGTCAAGAGACCCAGTACTTC. It codes for CASSYVLAHSQETQYF.

V is TRBV5-5 and J is TRBJ2-5; D is undetermined. The CDR3 has 15 residues. Germline V CDR1 and CDR2: SGHKS, YYEKEE (reference sequence). The V end lost 4 bases, the J end lost 5 bases, and 18 bases lay between the germline ends. CDR3 sequence reads: CASSPHGEVLETQYF. In DNA form, the CDR3 reads TGTGCCAGCAGCCCACACGGTGAGGTTTTGGAGACCCAGTACTTC.

A few counts support this clone. The same CDR3 is also encoded by other DNA sequences in this sample. V is TRBV19 and J is TRBJ2-7; D uncertain. The CDR3 has 13 amino acids. V was cut by 3 bases and J by 2 bases, with 8 bases left in between. The germline CDR1 and CDR2 sequences are LNHDA and SQIVND (reference sequence). The CDR3 loop reads CASSIRRAYEQYF. Written as DNA, the CDR3 is TGTGCCAGTAGTATCCGTCGGGCCTACGAGCAGTACTTC. Looking up the rest from reference TRBV19 and TRBJ2-7 gives the full variable domain: DGGITQSPKYLFRKEGQNVTLSCEQNLNHDAMYWYRQDPGQGLRLIYYSQIVNDFQKGDIAEGYSVSREKKESFPLTVTSAQKNPTAFYLCASSIRRAYEQYFGPGTRLTVT.

This chain uses TRBV30 with TRBJ2-6; D ambiguous. The CDR3 consists of 14 residues. V was trimmed by 5 bases and J by 0 bases, leaving 8 bases between them. Germline assignment: CDR1 GTSNPN and CDR2 SVGIG (reference sequence). The DNA of the CDR3 is TGTGCCTGGGCCCTCTACTCTGGGGCCAACGTCCTGACTTTC. Translation: CAWALYSGANVLTF.

The gene calls are TRBV2 and TRBJ1-4, with 9 nucleotides matching TRBD1. The V and J ends lost 6 bases and 2 bases, in that order; junction bases with no gene match: 4. The CDR3 contains 15 residues. CDR1 is SNHLY and CDR2 is FYNNEI in the germline V gene. The chain's CDR3 is CASSGDRVTNEKLFF. In DNA, the CDR3 is TGTGCCAGCAGCGGGGACAGGGTCACTAATGAAAAACTGTTTTTT.

The chain uses TRBV19 and TRBJ2-6, with a possible D match to TRBD2 (5 bases). Germline CDR1 LNHDA, CDR2 SQIVND (reference sequence). V lost 10 bases, J lost 0 bases, and 19 bases lay in between. The CDR3 runs 17 residues. DNA of the CDR3: TGTGCCACCTCTAGGAGGAAGGAATTCTCTGGGGCCAACGTCCTGACTTTC. Protein: CATSRRKEFSGANVLTF.

This chain connects TRBV7-6 to TRBJ2-4, with a weak D call TRBD2 (6 bases). The CDR3 runs to 15 residues. The germline V and J ends were trimmed by 5 bases and 0 bases, with 11 bases remaining between them. Germline lookup yields CDR1 SGHVS and CDR2 FNYEAQ. The CDR3: CASSPGAGAKNIQYF. The DNA of the CDR3 is TGTGCCAGCAGCCCGGGAGCGGGAGCCAAAAACATTCAGTACTTC.

About this clone itself: The junction and the germline gene differ at one end; a read error may be behind it. CDR3 amino acids: CAISSGRARDEQCF. CDR3 coding DNA: TGTGCCATCAGTAGCGGGAGGGCCAGGGACGAGCAGTGCTTC. The V gene is TRBV10-3, the J gene TRBJ2-7, with TRBD2 matching 10 bases. The CDR3 covers 14 residues. CDR1 and CDR2 from the germline V gene are ENHRY and SYGVKD.